This T cell receptor (beta chain) was observed in a study of read filtering for tumor transcriptome and immune sequencing. Sampling of bone marrow took place during active disease in every patient. CDR1 is LNHDA and CDR2 is SQIVND in the germline V gene (reference sequence). The CDR3 runs to 15 residues. V was trimmed by 3 bases and J by 4 bases, leaving 13 bases between them. The library was built from roughly 400 ng RNA with molecular barcoded adaptors for alpha/delta and beta/gamma chains. MiXCR, applied by TCRdb to the reads, yields one record per CDR3 protein. The table lists tens of thousands of distinct CDR3 sequences, approximately 19% of them singletons.

The chain carries TRBV19 and TRBJ1-5; D remains ambiguous. Sequencing was performed on a population of CD138-negative cells sorted from bone marrow. This TCR was sampled from a donor aged 40 or older with multiple myeloma. The CDR3 nucleotides are TGTGCCAGTAGTATCGGCTGGAGTGGGAATCAGCCCCAGCATTTT. Protein product: CASSIGWSGNQPQHF.